One and the same sample provided the 13 T cell receptor beta chains below, sequenced in a study of blood T cell repertoires in COVID-19 (dated by TCRdb to the early 2020s). The library was built by means of the immunoSEQ multiplex PCR assay. Entries here come from immuneACCESS through TCRdb and include only in-frame sequences with V and J called. Some clones fail to appear in such tables; in the studies checked, an unresolved V gene covers under half of the shortfall, and the cause of the remainder is unknown. The sample records some 340,000 clones, around 87% of which are singletons. The ten biggest clones cover 5.3% of the sample. Sequenced: PBMCs or T cells enriched from blood (not recorded which). The receptors were gathered from a woman younger than 45 who had recovered from COVID-19.

V usage is TRBV7-2 and J usage is TRBJ1-6; a possible D gene is TRBD1 (5 bases). Trimming cost V 1 base and J 6 bases, with 10 bases left between them. The length of the CDR3 is 15 residues. Germline V gene lookup returns CDR1 SGHTA and CDR2 FQGNSA. CDR3 loop: CASSLGPGINSPLHF. CDR3 in DNA: TGTGCCAGCAGCTTAGGTCCAGGGATTAATTCACCCCTCCACTTT.

The rearrangement links TRBV27 to TRBJ2-7; D unresolved. The CDR3 totals 15 residues. Germline lookup yields CDR1 MNHEY and CDR2 SMNVEV (reference sequence). Trimming took 2 bases from V and 3 from J, leaving 14 bases between them. DNA for the CDR3: TGTGCCAGCAGTTTAATTGGGCCCAACGACTACGAGCAGTACTTC. Its protein is CASSLIGPNDYEQYF.

This clone was detected only once. J is TRBJ1-4 and V is TRBV7-9; D is uncertain. V lost 7 bases, J lost 0 bases, and 9 bases lay in between. The CDR3 has 14 amino acids. Germline V lookup: CDR1 SEHNR, CDR2 FQNEAQ (reference sequence). Written as DNA, the CDR3 is TGTGCCAGCACCACCGGAGCAACTAATGAAAAACTGTTTTTT. Protein product: CASTTGATNEKLFF.

The chain couples TRBV5-5 to TRBJ1-1; weak D call: TRBD1 (5 bases). From germline, CDR1 is SGHKS and CDR2 YYEKEE (reference sequence). The length of the CDR3 is 12 residues. The germline V and J ends were trimmed by 3 bases and 6 bases, with 9 bases remaining between them. The CDR3 is CASSSYRSEAFF. The CDR3, as DNA: TGTGCCAGCAGCTCGTACAGGTCTGAAGCTTTCTTT.

This clone was detected only a few times. The chain has TRBV2 and TRBJ2-1; 9 positions agree with TRBD2. J lost 4 bases, V lost 5 bases, and 6 bases had no gene match. From germline, CDR1 is SNHLY and CDR2 FYNNEI. The CDR3 runs 15 residues. In DNA, the CDR3 is TGTGCCAGCAGTTTCCGACTAGCGGAGTACAATGAGCAGTTCTTC. It encodes CASSFRLAEYNEQFF.

Remarks on this clone: The sample holds other DNA sequences that translate to the same CDR3. The chain couples TRBV9 to TRBJ2-3, with 7 bases fitting TRBD2. Germline trimming cut 3 bases from V and 3 bases from J; bases unmatched to any gene: 4. CDR3 length: 14 residues. CDR1 is SGDLS, CDR2 YYNGEE, per germline. In DNA, the CDR3 is TGTGCCAGCAGCGCTCGGGGGGTAACAGATACGCAGTATTTT. This encodes CASSARGVTDTQYF.

The CDR3, as DNA: TGCGCCAGCAGCAAAACAGCGGGGGGGAGCACAGATACGCAGTATTTT. It is translated as CASSKTAGGSTDTQYF. The chain is built from TRBV5-1 and TRBJ2-3; 10 bases are a match to TRBD2. This CDR3 contains 16 residues. Germline V gene lookup returns CDR1 SGHRS and CDR2 YFSETQ. Trimming at V came to 4 bases and at J to 0 bases, leaving 5 bases not matched to a gene.

CDR3 region: CASCTRGSPEAFF. CDR3 DNA: TGTGCCAGTTGTACTCGCGGCAGCCCTGAAGCTTTCTTT. The gene calls are TRBV6-5 and TRBJ1-1; no firm D call. Germline V CDR1 and CDR2: MNHEY, SVGAGI. V lost 9 bases, J lost 6 bases, and 17 bases lay in between. The CDR3 loop spans 13 amino acids.

The chain has TRBV7-8 and TRBJ1-5; TRBD1 might be the D (6 bases). The CDR3 consists of 15 residues. V shed 3 bases and J shed 0 bases, with 9 bases lying between them. Germline values: CDR1 SGHVS, CDR2 FQNEAQ. This CDR3 is CASSFHRDSNQPQHF. In DNA form, the CDR3 reads TGTGCCAGCAGCTTTCACAGGGATAGCAATCAGCCCCAGCATTTT.

The chain has TRBV5-4 and TRBJ1-6, with a weak D call TRBD1 (5 bases). Germline V gives CDR1 SGHNT, CDR2 YYREEE (reference sequence). The V end was cut by 4 bases, the J end by 9 bases, with 14 bases between. This CDR3 region has 14 residues. CDR3 region: CASSPGRGGSPLHF. CDR3 coding DNA: TGTGCCAGCAGCCCCGGCCGGGGGGGTTCACCCCTCCACTTT.

V and J are TRBV7-2 and TRBJ1-5, with TRBD1 as a possible D gene (5 bases). V was shortened by 1 base and J by 4 bases, with 11 bases between the two germline ends. The CDR3 extends over 15 amino acids. CDR1 and CDR2 (germline): SGHTA, FQGNSA. The CDR3 protein is CASSLVGQGNQPQHF. CDR3 sequence (DNA): TGTGCCAGCAGCTTAGTTGGCCAGGGTAATCAGCCCCAGCATTTT.

The chain uses TRBV6-5 and TRBJ1-5; perhaps TRBD1 as D (6 bases). The CDR3 length is 15 residues. Germline-derived CDR1 and CDR2 are MNHEY and SVGAGI. Trimming shortened V by 5 bases and J by 1 base, and 12 bases separated the two germline ends. The CDR3 DNA is TGTGCCAGCAGTCCACACAGGGCCAGCAATCAGCCCCAGCATTTT. Translated: CASSPHRASNQPQHF.

The rearrangement uses TRBV18 and TRBJ1-3; D gene unclear. V gave up 5 bases and J gave up 4 bases, with 15 bases separating them. The CDR3 is made up of 15 amino acids. Germline loops: CDR1 KGHSH, CDR2 LQKENI. The CDR3 DNA sequence: TGTGCCAGCTCATCCGGGCCCTCGGGGGGAAACACCATATATTTT. Translation: CASSSGPSGGNTIYF.